The next 19 T cell receptor beta chains were all read from a single sample in a study of cytomegalovirus exposure and HLA in healthy donors. PCR used 60 Vbeta primers and 13 Jbeta primers. Only in-frame clones appear in the TCRdb table, and some are missing; sequencing was by immunoSEQ multiplex PCR. Its table lists some 140,000 clones. The sequenced sample consisted of PBMCs. These receptors all stem from a woman aged 40 to 49 in good health and CMV-seronegative.

This sequence joins TRBV28 and TRBJ1-1, with 7 bases identical to TRBD1. Germline lookup yields CDR1 MDHEN and CDR2 SYDVKM. The junction had 8 bases not matched to a gene; V was cut back by 6 bases and J by 4 bases. CDR3 length: 14 amino acids. In DNA form, the CDR3 reads TGTGCCAGCAGATTTGACAGGGACGGCACTGAAGCTTTCTTT. Its translation: CASRFDRDGTEAFF. The complete variable domain, with remaining parts taken from reference TRBV28 and TRBJ1-1, reads DVKVTQSSRYLVKRTGEKVFLECVQDMDHENMFWYRQDPGLGLRLIYFSYDVKMKEKGDIPEGYSVSREKKERFSLILESASTNQTSMYLCASRFDRDGTEAFFGQGTRLTVV.

V usage is TRBV14 and J usage is TRBJ1-2; D is possibly TRBD1 (6 bases). The V end lost 1 base, the J end lost 8 bases, and 8 bases lay between the germline ends. The CDR3 extends over 12 amino acids. Germline V gene sequence: CDR1 SGHDN, CDR2 FVKESK. The CDR3 coding sequence is TGTGCCAGCAGCCAAGGCAGGGGAGGCTACACCTTC. It translates to CASSQGRGGYTF.

The chain links TRBV6-6 to TRBJ2-7; 11 nucleotides line up with TRBD1. This CDR3 spans 14 amino acids. Germline assignment: CDR1 MNHNY and CDR2 SVGAGI (reference sequence). After removal of 8 bases from V and 4 bases from J, the junction contained 7 bases not matched to a gene. The CDR3 bases are TGTGCCAGCGCAAAGGGACAGGGGGTATACGAGCAGTACTTC. Its protein product is CASAKGQGVYEQYF.

This chain uses TRBV29-1 with TRBJ1-2; no clear D. CDR1 is SQVTM and CDR2 is ANQGSEA in the germline V gene. This CDR3 has 10 amino acids. V was trimmed by 7 bases and J by 5 bases, leaving 8 bases between them. The CDR3 loop is CSAQSYGYTF. The CDR3 DNA reads TGCAGCGCCCAGTCTTATGGCTACACCTTC.

DNA for the CDR3: TGTGCCAGCAGCTTTGACGGGGAGAACACTGAAGCTTTCTTT. Translating gives CASSFDGENTEAFF. The chain joins TRBV7-2 to TRBJ1-1; D not resolved. CDR1 is SGHTA and CDR2 is FQGNSA in the germline V gene. V gave up 3 bases and J gave up 1 base, with 9 bases separating them. This CDR3 comprises 14 residues.

The V gene is TRBV4-2, the J gene TRBJ2-3; 8 bases agree with TRBD1. CDR3 length: 17 residues. CDR1 LGHNA and CDR2 YNFKEQ come from the germline V gene. V trimming: 3 bases; J trimming: 2 bases; junction bases outside the gene matches: 10. The chain's CDR3 is CASSQQPGQEFTDTQYF. In DNA form, the CDR3 reads TGTGCCAGCAGCCAGCAACCGGGACAGGAGTTCACAGATACGCAGTATTTT.

V usage is TRBV5-4 and J usage is TRBJ1-1; 8 nucleotides match TRBD1. V lost 4 bases to trimming and J lost 2 bases; unmatched junction nucleotides: 10. Germline lookup yields CDR1 SGHNT and CDR2 YYREEE (reference sequence). The CDR3 loop spans 16 amino acids. The CDR3 DNA reads TGTGCCAGCAGCGACCCCGGGACAGGCCAAAACACTGAAGCTTTCTTT. As protein: CASSDPGTGQNTEAFF.

This sequence joins TRBV19 and TRBJ2-2, with TRBD1 matching 9 bases. Germline V gene lookup returns CDR1 LNHDA and CDR2 SQIVND (reference sequence). CDR3 size: 16 residues. The V segment lost 3 bases and the J segment 7 bases; nucleotides outside the gene matches: 9. CDR3 coding DNA: TGTGCCAGTAGTATTACAGGACAGGGGTTGGGCGGGGAGCTGTTTTTT. Its translation: CASSITGQGLGGELFF.

V is TRBV19 and J is TRBJ1-1; perhaps TRBD1 as D (5 bases). The CDR3 covers 14 residues. Germline V gives CDR1 LNHDA, CDR2 SQIVND (reference sequence). V was shortened by 3 bases and J by 4 bases, with 12 bases between the two germline ends. The DNA of the CDR3 is TGTGCCAGTAGTATTATGGGACTCGGCACTGAAGCTTTCTTT. Residues: CASSIMGLGTEAFF.

The chain employs TRBV6-5 and TRBJ2-7; 11 bases agree with TRBD1. The CDR3 consists of 15 residues. Per the germline V gene, CDR1 is MNHEY and CDR2 is SVGAGI. The ends lost 4 bases at V and 6 bases at J; junction bases unmatched: 8. For the CDR3, the DNA is TGTGCCAGCAGTTCAGGGACAGGGGGGGGCGGCGAGCAGTACGTC. This encodes CASSSGTGGGGEQYV.

The chain carries TRBV25-1 and TRBJ1-6, with D uncertain. Per germline, CDR1 MGHDK and CDR2 SYGVNS. CDR3 length: 11 residues. V lost 3 bases and J 9 bases, leaving 3 bases between the germline ends. In DNA, the CDR3 is TGTGCCAGCAGTGACTGTTCACCCCTCCACTTT. This codes for CASSDCSPLHF.

J is TRBJ2-3 and V is TRBV4-3; D is perhaps TRBD1 (6 bases). From germline, CDR1 is LGHNA and CDR2 YSLEER. The V end lost 3 bases, the J end lost 4 bases, and 17 bases lay between the germline ends. This CDR3 spans 16 amino acids. The CDR3 coding sequence is TGCGCCAGCAGCCAGGATGATGGGGGCGAGGCAGATACGCAGTATTTT. Translating gives CASSQDDGGEADTQYF.

CDR3: CASSSWTANTGELFF. The CDR3 nucleotides read TGTGCCAGCAGTTCGTGGACAGCCAACACCGGGGAGCTGTTTTTT. This chain links TRBV27 with TRBJ2-2; D possibly corresponds to TRBD1 (6 bases). V was cut by 4 bases and J by 2 bases, with 11 bases left in between. Germline V gives CDR1 MNHEY, CDR2 SMNVEV (reference sequence). This CDR3 has 15 residues.

The CDR3 spells CASRAGHFSGNTIYF. CDR3 nucleotide sequence: TGTGCCAGCAGGGCAGGACACTTCTCTGGAAACACCATATATTTT. This rearrangement joins TRBV6-1 to TRBJ1-3; TRBD1 might be the D (5 bases). V was trimmed by 6 bases and J by 0 bases, leaving 12 bases between them. This CDR3 spans 15 amino acids. The germline gives CDR1 MNHNS, CDR2 SASEGT.

As to this clone: Germline and junction disagree at one end, which may indicate a read error. CDR3 in DNA: TGCACGGTTGTTGGCGGGTCCTACAATGAGCAGTTCTTC. As protein: CTVVGGSYNEQFF. The chain recombines TRBV7-9 with TRBJ2-1; D is perhaps TRBD2 (5 bases). Germline assignment: CDR1 SEHNR and CDR2 FQNEAQ (reference sequence). This CDR3 is 13 amino acids long. Full variable domain (outside the CDR3, taken from reference TRBV7-9 and TRBJ2-1): DTGVSQNPRHKITKRGQNVTFRCDPISEHNRLYWYRQTLGQGPEFLTYFQNEAQLEKSRLLSDRFSAERPKGSFSTLEIQRTEQGDSAMYLCTVVGGSYNEQFFGPGTRLTVL.

The V call is TRBV9, the J call TRBJ2-7, with 9 bases fitting TRBD2. This CDR3 is 16 amino acids long. V dropped 0 bases and J dropped 2; count of bases not matched to a gene: 6. Germline V gene data show CDR1 as SGDLS and CDR2 as YYNGEE. The CDR3 protein is CASSVVSGGPTYEQYF. The CDR3, as DNA: TGTGCCAGCAGCGTAGTTAGCGGGGGACCCACCTACGAGCAGTACTTC.

J is TRBJ1-1 and V is TRBV6-6; D is unclear. The CDR3 is made up of 14 amino acids. The V gene lost 7 bases and the J gene lost 0 bases, with 12 bases spanning the gap. Germline V lookup: CDR1 MNHNY, CDR2 SVGAGI (reference sequence). In DNA, the CDR3 is TGTGCCAGCACCCTCAGGACTTTGAACACTGAAGCTTTCTTT. Residues: CASTLRTLNTEAFF.

This chain links TRBV14 with TRBJ1-1, with D unresolved. V lost 8 bases and J 2 bases, leaving 12 bases between the germline ends. Germline lookup yields CDR1 SGHDN and CDR2 FVKESK. This CDR3 has 13 residues. The CDR3, as DNA: TGTGCCAGCGCAAGCGGCAGAAACACTGAAGCTTTCTTT. This sequence encodes CASASGRNTEAFF.

The CDR3 DNA sequence: TGCGCCAGCAGCCAAGGCGTAGCAGGGGATAATTCACCCCTCCACTTT. The encoded protein is CASSQGVAGDNSPLHF. The V gene is TRBV4-3, the J gene TRBJ1-6; D may be TRBD1 (6 bases). CDR3 length: 16 amino acids. Germline values: CDR1 LGHNA, CDR2 YSLEER. V was shortened by 1 base and J by 5 bases, with 12 bases between the two germline ends.